This T cell receptor beta chain was sequenced for a study of CD8+ T cells in alopecia areata. Across the whole study: Tofacitinib was taken orally by treated patients, and the dose was 5 to 10 mg twice daily.

RNA, once extracted, was reverse transcribed into cDNA for use as the sequencing template. The data were produced by immunoSEQ multiplex PCR, yet TCRdb's version contains in-frame clones alone and is incomplete. Among 150,000 to 250,000 clones listed, 58% were seen once. The treatment is: oral pan-JAK inhibitor, 5-10 mg twice daily. Punch biopsies of lesional scalp, plus peripheral blood, were taken from alopecia areata patients. Sequences were derived from CD4+ T cells sorted from blood, sampled at week 24, from a patient treated with tofacitinib. The TCR originated in a human donor with alopecia areata.

The CDR3 protein is CASASDRDEDTQYF. DNA for the CDR3: TGTGCCAGCGCCTCGGACAGGGATGAAGATACGCAGTATTTT. This chain connects TRBV25-1 to TRBJ2-3; 8 bases fit TRBD1. With 8 bases clipped from V and 5 bases from J, the junction kept 9 bases outside the gene matches. Germline lookup yields CDR1 MGHDK and CDR2 SYGVNS. CDR3 length equals 14 residues.